The 17 T cell receptor beta chains in this list originate from one sample, sequenced in a study of PD-1 blockade in classical Hodgkin lymphoma. All the patients suffered relapse after autologous stem cell transplantation, and brentuximab vedotin exposure differed. Using magnetic negative selection, the CD4+ T cells were separated out of thawed PBMCs. Profiling relied on immunoSEQ multiplex PCR, and the TCRdb table lists in-frame clones only, not all of them. The sample contains over 30,000 clones, more than 80% of which appear only once. This material consisted of CD4+ T cells from blood, taken at baseline. These receptors originate from a human donor with classical Hodgkin lymphoma.

The chain uses TRBV19 and TRBJ1-2, with unresolved D. The CDR3 spans 13 residues. Trimming removed 2 bases at V and 6 bases at J, with 10 bases between. Germline V CDR1 and CDR2: LNHDA, SQIVND (reference sequence). CDR3 amino acids: CASSIRRVDGYTF. The CDR3, as DNA: TGTGCCAGTAGTATAAGGAGGGTTGATGGCTACACCTTC.

The rearrangement links TRBV6-4 to TRBJ2-1; 9 bases are shared with TRBD1. In germline, CDR1 is MRHNA, CDR2 SNTAGT. With V trimmed by 6 bases and J by 5 bases, 8 bases remained unmatched. This CDR3 is 15 amino acids long. CDR3 loop: CASSTDRGGHNEQFF. CDR3 nucleotide sequence: TGTGCCAGCAGCACTGACAGGGGGGGACACAATGAGCAGTTCTTC.

This clone was seen just once. The gene calls are TRBV2 and TRBJ2-2, with no clear D. Germline V gives CDR1 SNHLY, CDR2 FYNNEI. The CDR3 runs to 14 residues. Trimming stripped 4 bases from V and 1 base from J, with 7 bases between. DNA for the CDR3: TGTGCCAGCAGTGCGAGCCGGAACACCGGGGAGCTGTTTTTT. Its protein is CASSASRNTGELFF.

The chain joins TRBV19 to TRBJ1-4; 7 nucleotides line up with TRBD1. CDR3 size: 13 residues. The ends lost 7 bases at V and 7 bases at J; junction bases unmatched: 6. CDR1 and CDR2 (germline): LNHDA, SQIVND (reference sequence). CDR3 nucleotide sequence: TGTGCCAGTAAAAGGGGGCAAGGTGAAAAACTGTTTTTT. Protein product: CASKRGQGEKLFF.

The V call is TRBV30, the J call TRBJ1-2; no firm D call. Germline loops: CDR1 GTSNPN, CDR2 SVGIG (reference sequence). The length of the CDR3 is 12 residues. V lost 4 bases, J lost 3 bases, and 9 bases lay in between. CDR3 sequence: CAWNEGYYGYTF. In nucleotides, the CDR3 is TGTGCCTGGAATGAGGGCTACTATGGCTACACCTTC.

The genes are TRBV5-1 and TRBJ1-4, with D uncertain. Per the germline V gene, CDR1 is SGHRS and CDR2 is YFSETQ. This CDR3 has 14 amino acids. Trimming removed 4 bases at V and 2 bases at J, with 9 bases between. The CDR3 coding sequence is TGCGCCAGCAGCCCGACTCCCACTAATGAAAAACTGTTTTTT. Residues: CASSPTPTNEKLFF.

V is TRBV19 and J is TRBJ2-7; 9 bases align to TRBD1. Germline V gene lookup returns CDR1 LNHDA and CDR2 SQIVND (reference sequence). This CDR3 contains 16 residues. Trimming took 5 bases from V and 3 from J; bases not matched to a gene: 11. The CDR3 sequence: CASSLQGAAVVYEQYF. The CDR3 DNA reads TGTGCCAGTAGTCTACAGGGGGCCGCCGTAGTCTACGAGCAGTACTTC.

Only a few counts were recorded for this clone. The rearrangement links TRBV9 to TRBJ1-2; D unresolved. V was cut by 2 bases and J by 3 bases, with 8 bases left in between. The CDR3 spans 13 residues. From germline, CDR1 is SGDLS and CDR2 YYNGEE. The CDR3 DNA reads TGTGCCAGCAGCGTCCAAGGGTACTATGGCTACACCTTC. Translation: CASSVQGYYGYTF.

This chain joins TRBV5-1 and TRBJ1-1; no firm D call. This CDR3 region has 14 residues. The germline V and J ends were trimmed by 9 bases and 3 bases, with 18 bases remaining between them. Germline V lookup: CDR1 SGHRS, CDR2 YFSETQ. The chain's CDR3 is CAIKKGPADTEAFF. The CDR3 bases are TGCGCCATTAAAAAAGGGCCAGCGGACACTGAAGCTTTCTTT.

The chain has TRBV28 and TRBJ1-4, with unresolved D. This CDR3 comprises 12 residues. V shed 11 bases and J shed 8 bases, with 15 bases lying between them. Per germline, CDR1 MDHEN and CDR2 SYDVKM. The CDR3 sequence is CAASGGNEKLFF. CDR3 nucleotide sequence: TGTGCCGCCTCGGGTGGTAACGAAAAACTGTTTTTT.

The chain couples TRBV7-8 to TRBJ2-7, with D unclear. V dropped 1 base and J dropped 6 bases, with 10 bases sitting between them. The CDR3 is made up of 13 amino acids. Germline CDR1 and CDR2: SGHVS and FQNEAQ. DNA for the CDR3: TGTGCCAGCAGCTTAGAGCAAATGGTCGAGCAGTACTTC. It yields the protein CASSLEQMVEQYF. The variable domain in full, with the rest retrieved from reference TRBV7-8 and TRBJ2-7, is GAGVSQSPRYKVAKRGQDVALRCDPISGHVSLFWYQQALGQGPEFLTYFQNEAQLDKSGLPSDRFFAERPEGSVSTLKIQRTQQEDSAVYLCASSLEQMVEQYFGPGTRLTVT.

This chain joins TRBV12-5 and TRBJ2-1, with D possibly TRBD2 on 5 matching bases. The CDR3 totals 15 residues. Germline V gene lookup returns CDR1 LGHNT and CDR2 FRNRAP. V shed 7 bases and J shed 8 bases, with 21 bases lying between them. The CDR3 sequence: CASAHQLKLGYEQFF. CDR3 DNA: TGTGCTAGTGCGCACCAACTTAAACTAGGCTATGAGCAGTTCTTC.

Only a few counts were recorded for this clone. The rearrangement uses TRBV5-1 and TRBJ1-2, with 10 nucleotides matching TRBD1. The CDR3 covers 14 residues. The V gene's germline CDR1 is SGHRS and CDR2 YFSETQ. V lost 4 bases and J lost 8; bases outside the gene matches: 8. Here the CDR3 reads CASSLETGGGGYTF. The CDR3 DNA follows: TGCGCCAGCAGCCTCGAGACAGGGGGCGGAGGCTACACCTTC.

The V call is TRBV4-1, the J call TRBJ2-7; 8 bases are a match to TRBD2. CDR1 MGHRA and CDR2 YSYEKL come from the germline V gene. Trimming removed 3 bases from V and 4 bases from J; junction bases left unmatched: 8. This CDR3 comprises 15 residues. The DNA for the CDR3 is TGCGCCAGCAGCCATGCAGCGGGAGCTGCATACGAGCAGTACTTC. Translation: CASSHAAGAAYEQYF.

This chain joins TRBV6-5 and TRBJ1-1; D is unresolved. There are 15 residues in the CDR3. The V gene lost 7 bases and the J gene lost 3 bases, with 18 bases spanning the gap. Looked up from germline, CDR1 is MNHEY and CDR2 is SVGAGI. The CDR3 DNA follows: TGTGCCAGCACCCCCGGCCGGCGCAGATACACTGAAGCTTTCTTT. Amino acid sequence: CASTPGRRRYTEAFF.

The rearrangement links TRBV6-5 to TRBJ1-4; D uncertain. This CDR3 has 13 residues. V dropped 1 base and J dropped 5 bases, with 5 bases sitting between them. Germline CDR1 reads MNHEY; CDR2 reads SVGAGI. CDR3 protein: CASSYLSNEKLFF. CDR3 coding DNA: TGTGCCAGCAGTTACTTGAGCAATGAAAAACTGTTTTTT.

The chain carries TRBV7-2 and TRBJ1-2; tentatively, D is TRBD1 (6 bases). CDR3 length: 14 amino acids. CDR1 and CDR2 (germline): SGHTA, FQGNSA. Trimming removed 3 bases from V and 6 bases from J, with 14 bases in between. DNA of the CDR3: TGTGCCAGCAGCTTCTCCGAACAGGGAAATGGCTACACCTTC. Residues: CASSFSEQGNGYTF.